These 31 T cell receptor beta chains were all obtained from the same sample, sequenced in a study of blood T cell repertoires in COVID-19. This table comes from immunoSEQ multiplex PCR, and its TCRdb copy is limited to in-frame clones, with some not included. The table includes about 150,000 clones, around 83% detected once. The specimen was peripheral blood. These receptors came from a woman aged 55 to 70 with COVID-19, enrolled during active disease.

This clone was observed a single time. The rearrangement joins TRBV7-2 to TRBJ1-3, with 10 nucleotides matching TRBD1. Trimming took 5 bases from V and 3 from J; bases not matched to a gene: 4. Germline V lookup: CDR1 SGHTA, CDR2 FQGNSA. This CDR3 is 15 amino acids long. CDR3 loop: CASSPTGGLGNTIYF. The CDR3 DNA follows: TGTGCCAGCAGCCCGACAGGGGGCCTTGGAAACACCATATATTTT.

The V call is TRBV9, the J call TRBJ1-2, with D possibly matching TRBD1 (6 bases). CDR3 length: 14 amino acids. Germline values: CDR1 SGDLS, CDR2 YYNGEE. Trimming took 3 bases from V and 9 from J, leaving 18 bases between them. The CDR3 region has the DNA TGTGCCAGCAGCGCCGAGACAGGCCCGCTGAGCTACACCTTC. It codes for CASSAETGPLSYTF.

This chain uses TRBV6-6 with TRBJ1-2; 7 bases line up with TRBD1. The CDR3 is made up of 16 amino acids. After removal of 7 bases from V and 0 bases from J, the junction contained 11 bases not matched to a gene. The germline CDR1 and CDR2 sequences are MNHNY and SVGAGI (reference sequence). The CDR3 sequence: CASIPPGGTANYGYTF. CDR3 DNA: TGTGCCAGCATCCCCCCAGGGGGAACTGCTAACTATGGCTACACCTTC.

This clone came up many times. The CDR3, as DNA: TGTGCCAGCGCGATAGCGGGAGAGGTTGAGCAGTTCTTC. It yields the protein CASAIAGEVEQFF. The chain employs TRBV7-9 and TRBJ2-1, with TRBD2 identical over 9 bases. V gave up 8 bases and J gave up 9 bases; unmatched junction bases: 8. Germline lookup yields CDR1 SEHNR and CDR2 FQNEAQ (reference sequence). This CDR3 has 13 amino acids.

The chain uses TRBV3-1 (or the pseudogene TRBV3-2) and TRBJ1-6; 7 nucleotides match TRBD1. After removal of 4 bases from V and 6 bases from J, the junction contained 6 bases not matched to a gene. Germline-derived CDR1 and CDR2 are LGHDT and YNNKEL (reference sequence). The CDR3 has 15 residues. The DNA for the CDR3 is TGTGCCAGCAGCCGAGAACAGGGGAGTAATTCACCCCTCCACTTT. Amino acid sequence: CASSREQGSNSPLHF.

This clone was seen once. J is TRBJ2-5 and V is TRBV6-6, with D possibly matching TRBD1 (6 bases). Trimming took off 4 bases at V and 1 base at J, with 10 bases between the two ends. Germline CDR1 MNHNY, CDR2 SVGAGI (reference sequence). CDR3 size: 14 residues. As DNA, the CDR3 is TGTGCCAGCAGTTGGGACACTATCCAAGAGACCCAGTACTTC. Translation: CASSWDTIQETQYF.

This sequence joins TRBV7-3 and TRBJ1-2, with 9 bases identical to TRBD1. The trim removed 5 bases at V and 8 bases at J, leaving 6 bases unmatched. The germline V gene encodes CDR1 SGHTA and CDR2 FQGTGA. The CDR3 spans 13 residues. CDR3 bases: TGTGCCAGCAGCCAGACAGGGGGTAGAGGCTACACCTTC. Protein product: CASSQTGGRGYTF.

This chain joins TRBV5-6 and TRBJ2-7; 11 nucleotides align to TRBD2. Germline CDR1 reads SGHDT; CDR2 reads YYEEEE. V lost 6 bases to trimming and J lost 5 bases; unmatched junction nucleotides: 4. The CDR3 runs 13 residues. The CDR3 DNA reads as TGTGCCAGCAACCTAGCGGGAGGCCACGAGCAGTACTTC. It translates to CASNLAGGHEQYF. Drawing the rest from reference TRBV5-6 and TRBJ2-7, the complete variable domain is DAGVTQSPTHLIKTRGQQVTLRCSPKSGHDTVSWYQQALGQGPQFIFQYYEEEERQRGNFPDRFSGHQFPNYSSELNVNALLLGDSALYLCASNLAGGHEQYFGPGTRLTVT.

The chain combines TRBV27 with TRBJ1-4, with 8 positions matching TRBD1. This CDR3 is 11 amino acids long. Germline-derived CDR1 and CDR2 are MNHEY and SMNVEV (reference sequence). Here the CDR3 DNA reads TGTGTGGACAGGGCTAATGAAAAACTGTTTTTT. Its protein is CVDRANEKLFF.

The chain has TRBV24-1 and TRBJ1-2, with a possible D match to TRBD1 (6 bases). V lost 2 bases to trimming and J lost 4 bases, with 10 bases between them. This CDR3 contains 14 residues. Germline V gives CDR1 KGHDR, CDR2 SFDVKD. The CDR3 DNA sequence: TGTGCCACCAGTGATTCGGACAGCTCCTATGGCTACACCTTC. Its translation is CATSDSDSSYGYTF.

The CDR3 nucleotides are TGTGCCAGCTGGAGGACAGGGGGGTCCTACGAGCAGTACGTC. Translated, it gives CASWRTGGSYEQYV. The V call is TRBV27, the J call TRBJ2-7; 10 nucleotides agree with TRBD1. V was pared by 8 bases and J by 1 base, with 5 bases of the junction left unmatched. Looked up from germline, CDR1 is MNHEY and CDR2 is SMNVEV (reference sequence). CDR3 length equals 14 residues.

The gene calls are TRBV5-1 and TRBJ2-2; 8 nucleotides agree with TRBD2. V lost 6 bases, J lost 3 bases, and 7 bases stayed unmatched. Germline-derived CDR1 and CDR2 are SGHRS and YFSETQ. The CDR3 runs 15 residues. Here the CDR3 DNA reads TGCGCCAGCAAAATAACTAGCGGACACACCGGGGAGCTGTTTTTT. The encoded protein is CASKITSGHTGELFF.

The chain carries TRBV28 and TRBJ1-5, with 8 bases that match TRBD1. After removal of 3 bases from V and 7 bases from J, the junction contained 8 bases not matched to a gene. The CDR3 runs 15 residues. CDR1 and CDR2 from the germline V gene are MDHEN and SYDVKM. CDR3 region: CASSFSGGRGQPQHF. For the CDR3, the DNA is TGTGCCAGCAGTTTTTCAGGGGGCCGGGGGCAGCCCCAGCATTTT.

The chain employs TRBV4-1 and TRBJ1-1; D is ambiguous. This CDR3 spans 16 amino acids. Germline loops: CDR1 MGHRA, CDR2 YSYEKL. Trimming removed 0 bases at V and 4 bases at J, with 15 bases between. The CDR3 sequence is CASSQELSVAGTEAFF. CDR3 DNA: TGCGCCAGCAGCCAAGAATTGTCCGTGGCGGGCACTGAAGCTTTCTTT.

CDR3: CASSTGDLSTNEKLFF. In DNA form, the CDR3 reads TGCGCCAGCAGTACAGGCGATCTTTCAACTAATGAAAAACTGTTTTTT. The V gene is TRBV5-1, the J gene TRBJ1-4, with D possibly being TRBD1 (5 bases). V was trimmed by 5 bases and J by 0 bases, leaving 14 bases between them. There are 16 residues in the CDR3. The germline gives CDR1 SGHRS, CDR2 YFSETQ.

The rearrangement links TRBV5-4 to TRBJ1-2; 7 positions agree with TRBD1. Germline loops: CDR1 SGHNT, CDR2 YYREEE (reference sequence). This CDR3 region has 13 residues. J gave up 4 bases and V 4 bases, and 4 bases lay outside the gene matches. CDR3 nucleotide sequence: TGTGCCAGCAGCCGTGACAGGGCCTATGGCTACACCTTC. This codes for CASSRDRAYGYTF.

V and J are TRBV5-1 and TRBJ1-6, with D uncertain. Germline assignment: CDR1 SGHRS and CDR2 YFSETQ. CDR3 length: 13 amino acids. Trimming pared 0 bases from V and 7 bases from J, leaving 5 bases between. The CDR3, as DNA: TGCGCCAGCAGCTTGGCCCTAAATTCACCCCTCCACTTT. Translated: CASSLALNSPLHF.

V gene TRBV27 combines with J gene TRBJ1-1; TRBD1 matches at 9 bases. With V trimmed by 5 bases and J by 3 bases, 1 base remained unmatched. Looked up from germline, CDR1 is MNHEY and CDR2 is SMNVEV (reference sequence). The CDR3 is made up of 13 amino acids. The CDR3 loop is CASSGQGYTEAFF. The CDR3 nucleotides read TGTGCCAGCAGTGGACAGGGGTACACTGAAGCTTTCTTT.

The chain links TRBV3-1 (or the pseudogene TRBV3-2) to TRBJ2-3, with 9 bases fitting TRBD1. The ends lost 4 bases at V and 1 base at J; junction bases unmatched: 12. CDR1 is LGHDT, CDR2 YNNKEL, per germline (reference sequence). This CDR3 region has 18 residues. CDR3 nucleotides: TGTGCCAGCAGCCTTTGGACGGGACAGGGACCGCGCACAGATACGCAGTATTTT. Its translation is CASSLWTGQGPRTDTQYF.

This chain uses TRBV11-2 with TRBJ2-1, with D possibly matching TRBD1 (6 bases). The V gene lost 5 bases and the J gene lost 9 bases, with 11 bases spanning the gap. The V gene's germline CDR1 is SGHAT and CDR2 FQNNGV. The CDR3 has 12 amino acids. The CDR3 spells CASSPWGLEQFF. The CDR3 coding sequence is TGTGCCAGCAGCCCCTGGGGGCTTGAGCAGTTCTTC.

The gene calls are TRBV29-1 and TRBJ1-2; tentatively, D is TRBD1 (5 bases). Germline CDR1 and CDR2: SQVTM and ANQGSEA. CDR3 length equals 13 residues. Trimming removed 6 bases from V and 4 bases from J, with 15 bases in between. This chain's CDR3 is CSVYTRAAYGYTF. The CDR3 DNA is TGCAGCGTGTATACCAGGGCGGCCTATGGCTACACCTTC. Together with reference TRBV29-1 and TRBJ1-2, the CDR3 gives the full variable domain: SAVISQKPSRDICQRGTSLTIQCQVDSQVTMMFWYRQQPGQSLTLIATANQGSEATYESGFVIDKFPISRPNLTFSTLTVSNMSPEDSSIYLCSVYTRAAYGYTFGSGTRLTVV.

The V gene is TRBV10-3, the J gene TRBJ1-1; tentative D call: TRBD1 (5 bases). This CDR3 contains 14 residues. In germline, CDR1 is ENHRY, CDR2 SYGVKD. V was cut by 3 bases and J by 2 bases, with 10 bases left in between. The CDR3 loop is CAISEIRVNTEAFF. The CDR3 bases are TGTGCCATCAGTGAAATCAGGGTCAACACTGAAGCTTTCTTT.

The V and J genes are TRBV14 and TRBJ2-2, with TRBD1 identical over 8 bases. CDR3 length: 14 residues. The trim removed 6 bases at V and 3 bases at J, leaving 3 bases unmatched. CDR1 is SGHDN, CDR2 FVKESK, per germline. The CDR3 DNA is TGTGCCAGCAGAGGACAGGGTGACACCGGGGAGCTGTTTTTT. Translation gives CASRGQGDTGELFF.

The chain carries TRBV12-3 or TRBV12-4 and TRBJ1-2; TRBD1 aligns across 8 bases. This CDR3 has 13 residues. V gave up 10 bases and J gave up 4 bases; unmatched junction bases: 8. The CDR3 loop reads CATQTGAGYGYTF. CDR3 coding DNA: TGTGCCACCCAGACAGGGGCGGGCTATGGCTACACCTTC.

The chain couples TRBV6-5 to TRBJ1-4; D call uncertain. V lost 2 bases and J lost 5, with 12 bases in between. Germline values: CDR1 MNHEY, CDR2 SVGAGI. CDR3 length: 15 amino acids. The CDR3 sequence is CASSYGLLGNEKLFF. CDR3 coding DNA: TGTGCCAGCAGTTACGGACTCCTCGGCAATGAAAAACTGTTTTTT.

The V gene is TRBV2, the J gene TRBJ2-5, with 7 bases identical to TRBD2. The CDR3 sequence is 16 residues long. V shed 4 bases, J shed 4 bases, and the junction held 12 bases outside the gene matches. Germline loops: CDR1 SNHLY, CDR2 FYNNEI. CDR3 amino acids: CASSGGGLAARETQYF. The CDR3, as DNA: TGTGCCAGCAGTGGAGGAGGGCTAGCGGCACGAGAGACCCAGTACTTC.

V is TRBV5-1 and J is TRBJ1-1; D remains unclear. In germline, CDR1 is SGHRS, CDR2 YFSETQ. This CDR3 has 15 amino acids. V dropped 0 bases and J dropped 1 base, with 10 bases sitting between them. CDR3 residues: CASSLASGGNTEAFF. The CDR3 DNA reads TGCGCCAGCAGCTTGGCCTCCGGTGGGAACACTGAAGCTTTCTTT.

This clone was seen once. The chain has TRBV10-3 and TRBJ1-6, with no clear D. CDR1 and CDR2 from the germline V gene are ENHRY and SYGVKD. The CDR3 is 16 amino acids. Trimming left V 0 bases short and J 7 bases short, with 13 bases between. The DNA of the CDR3 is TGTGCCATCAGTGAGTCGAGAGGGCAGCAAAATTCACCCCTCCACTTT. It is translated as CAISESRGQQNSPLHF.

V usage is TRBV2 and J usage is TRBJ2-1; a weak D match, TRBD1 (6 bases). CDR1 is SNHLY, CDR2 FYNNEI, per germline. The CDR3 extends over 15 amino acids. Trimming removed 6 bases from V and 4 bases from J, with 16 bases in between. The CDR3 region has the DNA TGTGCCAGCAGGATGACAGGCAACAATTACAATGAGCAGTTCTTC. Protein product: CASRMTGNNYNEQFF.

This clone has just a few counts. The rearrangement uses TRBV27 and TRBJ1-1, with a possible D match to TRBD1 (5 bases). CDR3 length: 12 residues. V gave up 7 bases and J gave up 6 bases, with 12 bases separating them. Germline CDR1 MNHEY, CDR2 SMNVEV (reference sequence). CDR3 nucleotides: TGTGCCAGCAACACGGGGACTTCTGAAGCTTTCTTT. It yields the protein CASNTGTSEAFF.

For this clone: The junction differs from germline at one of its ends, possibly a read error. The genes are TRBV19 and TRBJ2-7; weak D call: TRBD2 (6 bases). CDR1 is LNHDA, CDR2 SQIVND, per germline (reference sequence). This CDR3 contains 10 residues. CDR3 nucleotide sequence: TGCGCTCGACCGGGACTCGAGCAGTACTTC. Encoded protein: CARPGLEQYF.